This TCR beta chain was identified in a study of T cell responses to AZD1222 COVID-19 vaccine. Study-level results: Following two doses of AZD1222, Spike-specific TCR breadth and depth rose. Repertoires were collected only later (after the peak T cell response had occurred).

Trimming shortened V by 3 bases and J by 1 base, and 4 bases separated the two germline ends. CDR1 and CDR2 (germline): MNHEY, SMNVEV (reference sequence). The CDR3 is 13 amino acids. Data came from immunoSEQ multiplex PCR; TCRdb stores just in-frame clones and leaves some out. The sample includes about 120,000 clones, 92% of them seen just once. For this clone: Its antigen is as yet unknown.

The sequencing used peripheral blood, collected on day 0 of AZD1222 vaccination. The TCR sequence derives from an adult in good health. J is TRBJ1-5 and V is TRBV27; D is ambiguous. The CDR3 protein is CASSFTSNQPQHF. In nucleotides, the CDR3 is TGTGCCAGCAGTTTTACAAGCAATCAGCCCCAGCATTTT.